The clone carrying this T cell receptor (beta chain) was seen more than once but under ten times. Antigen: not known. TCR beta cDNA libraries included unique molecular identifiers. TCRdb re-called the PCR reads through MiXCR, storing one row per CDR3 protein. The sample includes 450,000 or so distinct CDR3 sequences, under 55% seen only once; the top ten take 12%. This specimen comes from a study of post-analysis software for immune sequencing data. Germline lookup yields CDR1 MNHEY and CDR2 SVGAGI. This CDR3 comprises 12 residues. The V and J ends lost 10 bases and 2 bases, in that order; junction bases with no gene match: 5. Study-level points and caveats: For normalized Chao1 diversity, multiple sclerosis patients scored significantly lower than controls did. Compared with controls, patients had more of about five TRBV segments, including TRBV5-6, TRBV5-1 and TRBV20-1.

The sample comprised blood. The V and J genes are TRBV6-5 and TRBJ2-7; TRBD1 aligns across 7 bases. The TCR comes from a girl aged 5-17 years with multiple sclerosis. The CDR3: CATKDRTYEQYF. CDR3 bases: TGTGCCACGAAGGACAGGACCTACGAGCAGTACTTC.